The 8 T cell receptor beta chains listed next were all sequenced from one sample in a study of chemoradiotherapy in HPV16-positive cancers. Produced via immunoSEQ multiplex PCR; TCRdb's table is partial and in-frame only. The profile covers about 12,000 clones, with about 81% appearing a single time and roughly 7.3% taken by the ten largest. The specimen was taken from a patient who underwent chemoradiotherapy. Source of these receptors: a human donor with HPV-associated anogenital cancer.

In regard to this clone: Its ends do not fully match the called genes, so a read error is possible. This sequence joins TRBV6-5 and TRBJ1-2; no clear D. This CDR3 region has 14 residues. The V gene's germline CDR1 is MNHEY and CDR2 SVGAGI. The CDR3 here is CVSSPLPVDYGYTF. As DNA, the CDR3 is TGTGTCAGCAGTCCCCTCCCAGTTGACTATGGCTACACCTTC.

The genes are TRBV7-2 and TRBJ1-3, with D possibly TRBD1 on 5 matching bases. The CDR3 spans 15 residues. Germline values: CDR1 SGHTA, CDR2 FQGNSA. V lost 3 bases, J lost 3 bases, and 12 bases lay in between. CDR3: CASSLGSGGGNTIYF. The CDR3 region has the DNA TGTGCCAGCAGCTTGGGCAGTGGGGGTGGAAACACCATATATTTT.

The V gene is TRBV7-9, the J gene TRBJ2-1, with D possibly being TRBD2 (6 bases). The CDR3 contains 17 residues. V was pared by 4 bases and J by 4 bases, with 20 bases between. Germline CDR1 reads SEHNR; CDR2 reads FQNEAQ (reference sequence). CDR3 region: CASSSRPGLSLYNEQFF. DNA of the CDR3: TGTGCCAGCAGCTCCAGACCGGGACTCTCACTTTACAATGAGCAGTTCTTC.

This clone has more than one count but fewer than ten. Written as DNA, the CDR3 is TGTGCCAGCGGTGGGGGTTTGAAGCCCCAGCATTTT. This sequence encodes CASGGGLKPQHF. The chain carries TRBV28 and TRBJ1-5; D is perhaps TRBD1 (5 bases). Trimming cost V 8 bases and J 8 bases, with 13 bases left between them. The germline CDR1 and CDR2 sequences are MDHEN and SYDVKM. The CDR3 extends over 12 amino acids.

The V call is TRBV5-1, the J call TRBJ2-3; 7 bases align to TRBD1. With V trimmed by 2 bases and J by 2 bases, 5 bases remained unmatched. The CDR3 consists of 15 residues. The germline gives CDR1 SGHRS, CDR2 YFSETQ. The CDR3 loop is CASSLETGTTDTQYF. The CDR3 nucleotides are TGCGCCAGCAGCTTAGAGACAGGGACCACAGATACGCAGTATTTT.

The chain links TRBV6-5 to TRBJ2-6, with 7 bases identical to TRBD2. Germline lookup yields CDR1 MNHEY and CDR2 SVGAGI. This CDR3 is built from 15 residues. The V segment lost 6 bases and the J segment 0 bases; nucleotides outside the gene matches: 2. The CDR3 DNA reads TGTGCCAGCAGGGGAGGGGTCTCTGGGGCCAACGTCCTGACTTTC. Translating it yields CASRGGVSGANVLTF.

The rearrangement uses TRBV9 and TRBJ2-1, with a weak D call TRBD2 (6 bases). V was trimmed by 6 bases and J by 1 base, leaving 11 bases between them. The CDR3 length is 14 residues. CDR1 is SGDLS and CDR2 is YYNGEE in the germline V gene. CDR3 region: CASTPRDSYNEQFF. CDR3 coding DNA: TGTGCCAGCACCCCGCGGGATTCCTACAATGAGCAGTTCTTC.

Only a few counts were recorded for this clone. The chain couples TRBV7-6 to TRBJ1-2; maybe TRBD1 (6 bases). Trimming left V 5 bases short and J 4 bases short, with 8 bases between. The CDR3 is 12 amino acids. Per the germline V gene, CDR1 is SGHVS and CDR2 is FNYEAQ. Here the CDR3 reads CASSLQGYGYTF. The CDR3, as DNA: TGTGCCAGCAGCCTACAGGGCTATGGCTACACCTTC.